This T cell receptor beta chain was identified during a study of patients and donors after allogeneic stem cell transplantation. The CDR3 has 12 amino acids. The germline V gene encodes CDR1 SQVTM and CDR2 ANQGSEA. Unmatched junction bases numbered 2, after V lost 4 bases and J lost 5 bases. One entry per CDR3 protein, called by TCRdb with MiXCR from the RT-PCR reads. The sample records under 170,000 distinct CDR3 sequences, 37% being singletons. The sequence was collected from a human donor who was either an allogeneic HSCT recipient or a stem cell or donor lymphocyte infusion donor (not recorded which). It is not recorded whose cells these are; they may come from a transplant donor. V gene TRBV29-1 combines with J gene TRBJ2-3, with TRBD1 matching 8 bases. Material for sequencing was blood, either unsorted or a sorted T cell fraction (not recorded which). CDR3: CSVGRGQDTQYF. The CDR3 DNA is TGCAGCGTTGGCAGGGGGCAAGATACGCAGTATTTT.